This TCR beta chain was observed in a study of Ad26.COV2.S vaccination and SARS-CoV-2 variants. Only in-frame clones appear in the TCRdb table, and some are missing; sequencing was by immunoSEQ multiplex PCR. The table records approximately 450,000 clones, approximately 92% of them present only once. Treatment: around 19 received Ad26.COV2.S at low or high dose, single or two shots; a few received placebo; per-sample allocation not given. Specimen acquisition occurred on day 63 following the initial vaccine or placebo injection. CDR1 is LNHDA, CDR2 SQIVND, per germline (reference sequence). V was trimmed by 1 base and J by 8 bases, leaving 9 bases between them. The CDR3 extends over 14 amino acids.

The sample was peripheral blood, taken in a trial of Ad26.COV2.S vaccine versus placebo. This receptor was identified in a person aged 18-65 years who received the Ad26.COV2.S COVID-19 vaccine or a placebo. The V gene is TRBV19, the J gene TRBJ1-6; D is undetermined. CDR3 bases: TGTGCCAGTAGTATAGGCAGCTTCGATTCACCCCTCCACTTT. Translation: CASSIGSFDSPLHF.